A single sample is the source of the 32 T cell receptor beta chains below, sequenced in a study of a mutant IDH1 vaccine in newly diagnosed glioma. Method: immunoSEQ multiplex PCR; TCRdb's copy keeps in-frame clones and lacks some. The sample gives tens of thousands of clones, over 75% of which show up once; 5.3% is in the top ten. Time point defined: baseline, week 1 (first vaccination visit). Stated treatment: pre-vaccination baseline after standard-of-care therapy. The starting material was PBMCs, obtained from a glioma patient treated with radiotherapy, temozolomide or both. The receptors were gathered from a man aged 35 to 55 with glioma. Some clones in this sample may be carry-over from other donors' samples.

V gene TRBV7-9 combines with J gene TRBJ1-5; 8 nucleotides agree with TRBD1. Germline V CDR1 and CDR2: SEHNR, FQNEAQ (reference sequence). Trimming took 5 bases from V and 2 from J; bases not matched to a gene: 8. This CDR3 has 16 amino acids. CDR3 sequence (DNA): TGTGCCAGCAGCCTCGACAGGGGATGGGGCAATCAGCCCCAGCATTTT. This encodes CASSLDRGWGNQPQHF.

The V call is TRBV19, the J call TRBJ2-1; TRBD1 is a possible D gene (7 bases). The V gene's germline CDR1 is LNHDA and CDR2 SQIVND (reference sequence). V was trimmed by 9 bases and J by 6 bases, leaving 21 bases between them. This CDR3 contains 15 residues. CDR3: CASLAIQGGLNEQFF. In DNA, the CDR3 is TGTGCCAGCCTCGCAATTCAGGGGGGCCTCAATGAGCAGTTCTTC.

The chain employs TRBV4-1 and TRBJ2-7, with a weak D call TRBD2 (5 bases). Germline V CDR1 and CDR2: MGHRA, YSYEKL. This CDR3 region has 14 residues. V gave up 2 bases and J gave up 6 bases, with 14 bases separating them. DNA for the CDR3: TGCGCCAGCAGCCAACTAGCTCCTGAGGGCGAGCAGTACTTC. Its translation: CASSQLAPEGEQYF.

The chain employs TRBV10-1 and TRBJ1-6; D ambiguous. The CDR3 length is 15 residues. The germline gives CDR1 WNHNN, CDR2 SYGVQD (reference sequence). Trimming took 2 bases from V and 7 from J, leaving 12 bases between them. In DNA, the CDR3 is TGCGCCAGCAGTGAGGGAGGCCTCGGGAATTCACCCCTCCACTTT. It codes for CASSEGGLGNSPLHF.

This clone was picked up one time. The V call is TRBV4-1, the J call TRBJ1-3; D call uncertain. This CDR3 contains 14 residues. Trimming shortened V by 1 base and J by 3 bases, and 7 bases separated the two germline ends. The germline V gene encodes CDR1 MGHRA and CDR2 YSYEKL. CDR3 in amino acids: CASSQGGFGNTIYF. CDR3 DNA: TGCGCCAGCAGCCAAGGGGGATTTGGAAACACCATATATTTT.

J is TRBJ1-1 and V is TRBV4-2, with 7 bases matching TRBD1. Trimming cost V 1 base and J 3 bases; bases outside gene matches: 2. The germline V gene encodes CDR1 LGHNA and CDR2 YNFKEQ. This CDR3 has 14 amino acids. CDR3 amino acids: CASSQVQGDTEAFF. The CDR3 nucleotides are TGTGCCAGCAGCCAAGTCCAGGGGGACACTGAAGCTTTCTTT.

J is TRBJ1-2 and V is TRBV7-2, with D uncertain. Trimming cost V 2 bases and J 4 bases, with 20 bases left between them. Per germline, CDR1 SGHTA and CDR2 FQGNSA. This CDR3 has 17 amino acids. CDR3: CASSLSRARLTSYGYTF. The CDR3 region has the DNA TGTGCCAGCAGCTTATCGAGGGCAAGACTAACGAGCTATGGCTACACCTTC.

About this clone: A junction end diverges from the germline sequence, so it may reflect a read error. The gene calls are TRBV19 and TRBJ1-6, with TRBD1 as a possible D gene (5 bases). This CDR3 comprises 13 residues. Germline assignment: CDR1 LNHDA and CDR2 SQIVND (reference sequence). CDR3 sequence reads: CASRAGTSGVLLF. As DNA, the CDR3 is TGTGCCAGTAGGGCGGGGACCTCCGGGGTTCTACTGTTT.

The sample holds a few counts of this clone. The CDR3 protein is CAIKGTEAYEQYF. The CDR3 DNA reads TGTGCCATCAAAGGGACAGAAGCCTACGAGCAGTACTTC. The chain recombines TRBV10-3 with TRBJ2-7; TRBD1 matches at 7 bases. The germline gives CDR1 ENHRY, CDR2 SYGVKD. V gave up 7 bases and J gave up 2 bases; unmatched junction bases: 5. The CDR3 totals 13 residues.

The rearrangement joins TRBV10-2 to TRBJ2-7, with D possibly being TRBD2 (5 bases). The V and J ends lost 5 bases and 0 bases respectively, with 11 bases between them. The CDR3 sequence is 14 residues long. CDR1 is WSHSY and CDR2 is SAAADI in the germline V gene. This chain's CDR3 is CASSSGLTSYEQYF. The CDR3 DNA follows: TGCGCCAGCAGTAGCGGACTCACCTCCTACGAGCAGTACTTC.

This sequence joins TRBV29-1 and TRBJ1-4; 10 bases line up with TRBD1. Germline V gives CDR1 SQVTM, CDR2 ANQGSEA. Germline trimming cut 6 bases from V and 6 bases from J; bases unmatched to any gene: 1. The CDR3 has 12 residues. CDR3 loop: CSVDRGDEKLFF. The CDR3, as DNA: TGCAGCGTGGACAGGGGGGATGAAAAACTGTTTTTT.

The chain uses TRBV7-9 and TRBJ2-3; 10 bases fit TRBD2. This CDR3 comprises 16 residues. Germline V gene sequence: CDR1 SEHNR, CDR2 FQNEAQ (reference sequence). The V gene end was trimmed by 0 bases and the J gene end by 2 bases; junction bases not matched to a gene: 2. CDR3 amino acids: CASSLASGGNTDTQYF. CDR3 coding DNA: TGTGCCAGCAGCTTAGCTAGCGGGGGGAACACAGATACGCAGTATTTT.

The genes are TRBV9 and TRBJ1-1, with D perhaps TRBD1 (6 bases). CDR1 SGDLS and CDR2 YYNGEE come from the germline V gene. This CDR3 is built from 14 residues. With 3 bases removed from V and 3 bases from J, the gap between germline ends came to 12 bases. This CDR3 reads CASSAMDSYTEAFF. The CDR3 nucleotides read TGTGCCAGCAGCGCAATGGACAGCTACACTGAAGCTTTCTTT.

This clone was counted once. The rearrangement links TRBV5-6 to TRBJ1-2; tentative D call: TRBD1 (5 bases). This CDR3 contains 15 residues. The germline CDR1 and CDR2 sequences are SGHDT and YYEEEE. Between the trimmed V and J ends, which lost 6 bases and 1 base, there was a span of 16 bases. In DNA, the CDR3 is TGTGCCAGCAATCCCGGGACGAGGAATAACTATGGCTACACCTTC. Translated, it gives CASNPGTRNNYGYTF.

V and J are TRBV7-2 and TRBJ1-3; TRBD1 might be the D (6 bases). V was clipped by 5 bases and J by 3 bases, with 14 bases between them. Germline V gene data show CDR1 as SGHTA and CDR2 as FQGNSA. CDR3 length equals 15 residues. The CDR3 coding sequence is TGTGCCAGCAGCCTCACCTCAGGGGATGGAAACACCATATATTTT. It translates to CASSLTSGDGNTIYF.

The rearrangement links TRBV9 to TRBJ2-1; D tentatively reads TRBD1 or TRBD2 (6 bases each). Germline-derived CDR1 and CDR2 are SGDLS and YYNGEE. V lost 3 bases and J lost 10, with 20 bases in between. The CDR3 loop spans 15 amino acids. The CDR3 DNA is TGTGCCAGCAGCGATGCACCCACGGGGGCGGACGAGCAGTTCTTC. Its translation: CASSDAPTGADEQFF.

This clone was observed a handful of times. The V and J genes are TRBV9 and TRBJ1-6, with a weak D call TRBD1 (6 bases). Trimming took off 2 bases at V and 7 bases at J, with 10 bases between the two ends. CDR3 size: 14 residues. CDR1 and CDR2 (germline): SGDLS, YYNGEE. Here the CDR3 DNA reads TGTGCCAGCAGCGTGGGCCAGGGGAATTCACCCCTCCACTTT. Translating gives CASSVGQGNSPLHF.

V and J are TRBV2 and TRBJ1-6; no definite D call. V shed 4 bases and J shed 9 bases, with 10 bases lying between them. Per germline, CDR1 SNHLY and CDR2 FYNNEI. CDR3 length equals 13 residues. The CDR3 coding sequence is TGTGCCAGCAGTGGGGCCCCAATTTCACCCCTCCACTTT. Protein product: CASSGAPISPLHF.

The chain uses TRBV6-6 and TRBJ1-2; D may be TRBD1 (5 bases). V was shortened by 5 bases and J by 5 bases, with 15 bases between the two germline ends. Germline values: CDR1 MNHNY, CDR2 SVGAGI (reference sequence). The CDR3 covers 14 residues. CDR3 sequence reads: CASSRPGEGYGYTF. In nucleotides, the CDR3 is TGTGCCAGCAGTAGACCGGGGGAGGGATATGGCTACACCTTC.

The chain employs TRBV6-5 and TRBJ1-6; D gene ambiguous. Between the trimmed V and J ends, which lost 6 bases and 7 bases, there was a span of 16 bases. There are 15 residues in the CDR3. Germline V gives CDR1 MNHEY, CDR2 SVGAGI. Here the CDR3 DNA reads TGTGCCAGCAGCATAGGACGGACGGGGAATTCACCCCTCCACTTT. It translates to CASSIGRTGNSPLHF.

The chain combines TRBV5-6 with TRBJ2-3; TRBD2 is a possible D gene (7 bases). There are 14 residues in the CDR3. Trimming took off 5 bases at V and 6 bases at J, with 16 bases between the two ends. Germline assignment: CDR1 SGHDT and CDR2 YYEEEE. The CDR3 is CASSLRGAGDTQYF. CDR3 in DNA: TGTGCCAGCAGTTTACGGGGGGCTGGGGATACGCAGTATTTT.

V and J are TRBV6-6 and TRBJ2-7; D is ambiguous. V dropped 5 bases and J dropped 4 bases, with 12 bases sitting between them. The CDR3 is 13 residues long. The germline V gene encodes CDR1 MNHNY and CDR2 SVGAGI (reference sequence). The CDR3 nucleotides are TGTGCCAGCAGTCTGGCTTTGGGTTACGAGCAGTACTTC. It is translated as CASSLALGYEQYF.

This chain connects TRBV14 to TRBJ2-5; 8 bases are shared with TRBD1. Looked up from germline, CDR1 is SGHDN and CDR2 is FVKESK. There are 16 residues in the CDR3. V gave up 1 base and J gave up 5 bases; unmatched junction bases: 9. The CDR3 region is CASSQVQGALGETQYF. CDR3 nucleotides: TGTGCCAGCAGCCAAGTCCAGGGGGCGTTGGGGGAGACCCAGTACTTC.

The rearrangement joins TRBV5-1 to TRBJ2-3, with D possibly called TRBD1 or TRBD2 (5 bases each). V was clipped by 0 bases and J by 3 bases, with 14 bases between them. This CDR3 comprises 16 residues. Germline V gene lookup returns CDR1 SGHRS and CDR2 YFSETQ. The chain's CDR3 is CASSLEGRRGTDTQYF. The CDR3 nucleotides are TGCGCCAGCAGCTTGGAGGGACGCCGGGGAACAGATACGCAGTATTTT. Variable domain in full (rest from reference TRBV5-1 and TRBJ2-3): KAGVTQTPRYLIKTRGQQVTLSCSPISGHRSVSWYQQTPGQGLQFLFEYFSETQRNKGNFPGRFSGRQFSNSRSEMNVSTLELGDSALYLCASSLEGRRGTDTQYFGPGTRLTVL.

This chain joins TRBV7-9 and TRBJ1-1; D not certain. The CDR3 spans 13 residues. V was shortened by 4 bases and J by 0 bases, with 6 bases between the two germline ends. The germline V gene encodes CDR1 SEHNR and CDR2 FQNEAQ (reference sequence). DNA for the CDR3: TGTGCCAGCAGCTGGGCCATGAACACTGAAGCTTTCTTT. Translation gives CASSWAMNTEAFF.

The V and J genes are TRBV29-1 and TRBJ1-1; D is perhaps TRBD1 (6 bases). V lost 7 bases, J lost 1 base, and 7 bases lay in between. Germline values: CDR1 SQVTM, CDR2 ANQGSEA. The CDR3 runs to 11 residues. The CDR3 sequence is CSGGQNTEAFF. The CDR3 DNA is TGCAGCGGGGGACAGAACACTGAAGCTTTCTTT.

This rearrangement joins TRBV2 to TRBJ2-4; possible D gene TRBD1, 7 bases. The CDR3 length is 16 residues. Germline V gene sequence: CDR1 SNHLY, CDR2 FYNNEI. V lost 1 base and J lost 6, with 16 bases in between. The CDR3 region is CASSEDSRGVANIQYF. The CDR3 DNA follows: TGTGCCAGCAGTGAAGATAGCAGGGGGGTTGCAAACATTCAGTACTTC. Filled out from reference TRBV2 and TRBJ2-4, the complete variable domain reads EPEVTQTPSHQVTQMGQEVILRCVPISNHLYFYWYRQILGQKVEFLVSFYNNEISEKSEIFDDQFSVERPDGSNFTLKIRSTKLEDSAMYFCASSEDSRGVANIQYFGAGTRLSVL.

V gene TRBV5-1 combines with J gene TRBJ2-7; D may be TRBD2 (5 bases). Germline V gene data show CDR1 as SGHRS and CDR2 as YFSETQ. The CDR3 has 15 residues. Trimming shortened V by 4 bases and J by 2 bases, and 16 bases separated the two germline ends. CDR3 region: CASSPKDGGTYEQYF. In nucleotides, the CDR3 is TGCGCCAGCAGCCCCAAAGACGGAGGCACCTACGAGCAGTACTTC.

Sample share makes this clone medium-sized. The chain combines TRBV6-5 with TRBJ2-7; no clear D. CDR1 is MNHEY and CDR2 is SVGAGI in the germline V gene. The CDR3 loop spans 12 amino acids. The V gene lost 4 bases and the J gene lost 7 bases, with 11 bases spanning the gap. CDR3 amino acids: CASSLHNGEQYF. CDR3 in DNA: TGTGCCAGCAGTTTACATAATGGGGAGCAGTACTTC.

DNA for the CDR3: TGCGCCAGCAGCTCGACTAGTTTCCGCACAGATACGCAGTATTTT. As protein: CASSSTSFRTDTQYF. The genes are TRBV5-1 and TRBJ2-3; D perhaps matches TRBD2 (6 bases). Germline CDR1 SGHRS, CDR2 YFSETQ. Trimming removed 3 bases from V and 1 base from J, with 12 bases in between. The CDR3 has 15 residues.

The rearrangement uses TRBV2 and TRBJ1-2; D uncertain. CDR1 and CDR2 (germline): SNHLY, FYNNEI. The CDR3 covers 12 residues. V lost 0 bases and J 5 bases, leaving 4 bases between the germline ends. The CDR3 sequence is CASSEASYGYTF. Written as DNA, the CDR3 is TGTGCCAGCAGTGAAGCATCATATGGCTACACCTTC.

This clone has only a few counts. The chain uses TRBV29-1 and TRBJ1-1; unclear D gene. V lost 2 bases to trimming and J lost 7 bases, with 11 bases between them. This CDR3 spans 12 amino acids. Looked up from germline, CDR1 is SQVTM and CDR2 is ANQGSEA. This chain's CDR3 is CSVELGRIEAFF. The CDR3 DNA is TGCAGCGTTGAATTGGGCCGGATTGAAGCTTTCTTT.